This TCR beta chain was profiled in a study of shared clonotypes between healthy human individuals. Study overall: The plates for each donor numbered three CD4 naive, three CD4 memory, two CD8 naive and one CD8 memory.

Points from the study as a whole: Non-shared clonotypes had lower generation probabilities than those shared by all four donors. Enrolling few donors narrowed the genetic and exposure-history diversity that was represented.

With respect to this clone: What it binds is not known.

Division of CD4+ cells produced a CD45RA+ naive subset and a CD45RA-negative memory subset. Germline CDR1 KGHSH, CDR2 LQKENI. Trimming took 0 bases from V and 6 from J; bases not matched to a gene: 5. The CDR3 loop spans 15 amino acids. The protocol was immunoSEQ multiplex PCR, while the TCRdb copy is restricted to in-frame clones and leaves out a portion. The sample yields 2 million to 2.5 million clones, 85% to 95% seen once. This sequence originates from a man between 18 and 29 years old in good health. Some clones in this sample may be carry-over from other donors' samples. The rearrangement joins TRBV18 to TRBJ2-4, with 7 bases that match TRBD2. The sequencing sample was made of naive CD4+ T cells from PBMCs. Regarding subset: CD45RA+ positively selected. The DNA for the CDR3 is TGTGCCAGCTCACCACCGGAGGGGAGGGTAAACATTCAGTACTTC. Encoded protein: CASSPPEGRVNIQYF.